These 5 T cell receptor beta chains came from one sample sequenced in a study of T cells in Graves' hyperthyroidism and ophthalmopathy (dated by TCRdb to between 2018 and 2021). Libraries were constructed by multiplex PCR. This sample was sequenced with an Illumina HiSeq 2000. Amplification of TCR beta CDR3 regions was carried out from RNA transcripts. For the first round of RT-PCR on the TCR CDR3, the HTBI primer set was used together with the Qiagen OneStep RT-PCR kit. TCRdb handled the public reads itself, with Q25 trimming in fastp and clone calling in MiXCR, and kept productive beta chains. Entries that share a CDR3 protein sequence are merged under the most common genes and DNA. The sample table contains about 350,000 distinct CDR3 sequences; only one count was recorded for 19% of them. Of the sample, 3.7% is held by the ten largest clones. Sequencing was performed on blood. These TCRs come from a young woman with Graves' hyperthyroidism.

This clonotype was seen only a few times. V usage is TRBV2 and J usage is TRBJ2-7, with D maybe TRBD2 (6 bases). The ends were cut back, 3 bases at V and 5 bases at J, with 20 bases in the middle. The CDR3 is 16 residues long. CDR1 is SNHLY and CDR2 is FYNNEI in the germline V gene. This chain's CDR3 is CASSESRTITNHEQYF. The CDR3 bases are TGTGCCAGCAGTGAGAGCCGGACTATTACCAACCACGAGCAGTACTTC.

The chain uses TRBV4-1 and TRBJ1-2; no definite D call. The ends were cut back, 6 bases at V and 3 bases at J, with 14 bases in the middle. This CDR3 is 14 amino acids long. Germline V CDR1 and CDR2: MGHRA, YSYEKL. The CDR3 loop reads CASRAPGRDYGYTF. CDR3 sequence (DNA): TGCGCCAGCAGGGCCCCGGGTCGGGACTATGGCTACACCTTC.

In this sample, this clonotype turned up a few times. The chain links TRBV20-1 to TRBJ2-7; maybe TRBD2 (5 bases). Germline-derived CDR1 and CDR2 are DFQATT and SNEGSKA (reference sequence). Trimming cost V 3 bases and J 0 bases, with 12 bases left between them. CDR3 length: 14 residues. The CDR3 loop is CSARDGLSSYEQYF. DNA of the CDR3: TGCAGTGCTAGGGACGGACTGAGCTCCTACGAGCAGTACTTC.

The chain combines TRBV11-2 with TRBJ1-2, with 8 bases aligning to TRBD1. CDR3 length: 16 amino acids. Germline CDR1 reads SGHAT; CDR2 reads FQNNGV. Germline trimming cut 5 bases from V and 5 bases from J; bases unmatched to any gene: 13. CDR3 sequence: CASSTLTGVRGYGYTF. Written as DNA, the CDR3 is TGTGCCAGCAGCACCCTGACAGGGGTTAGGGGATATGGCTACACCTTC.

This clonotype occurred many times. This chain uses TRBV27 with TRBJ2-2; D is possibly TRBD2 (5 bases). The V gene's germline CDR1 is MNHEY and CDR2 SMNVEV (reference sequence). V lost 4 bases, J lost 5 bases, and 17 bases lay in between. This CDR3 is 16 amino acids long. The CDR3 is CASSSPTGSGTGELFF. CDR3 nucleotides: TGTGCCAGCAGTTCCCCCACGGGGTCCGGGACCGGGGAGCTGTTTTTT.